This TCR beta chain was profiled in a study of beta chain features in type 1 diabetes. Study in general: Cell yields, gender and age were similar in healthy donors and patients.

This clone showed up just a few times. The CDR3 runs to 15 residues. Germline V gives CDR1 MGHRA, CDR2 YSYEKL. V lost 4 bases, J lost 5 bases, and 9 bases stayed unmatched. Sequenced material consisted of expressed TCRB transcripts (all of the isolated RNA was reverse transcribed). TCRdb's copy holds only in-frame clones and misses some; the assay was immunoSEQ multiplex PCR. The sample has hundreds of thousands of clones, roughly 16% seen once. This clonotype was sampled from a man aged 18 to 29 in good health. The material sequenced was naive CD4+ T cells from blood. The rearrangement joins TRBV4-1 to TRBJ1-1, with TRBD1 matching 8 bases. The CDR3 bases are TGCGCCAGCAGCCCGGCGGACAGGGCGGAAACTGAAGCTTTCTTT. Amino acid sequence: CASSPADRAETEAFF.